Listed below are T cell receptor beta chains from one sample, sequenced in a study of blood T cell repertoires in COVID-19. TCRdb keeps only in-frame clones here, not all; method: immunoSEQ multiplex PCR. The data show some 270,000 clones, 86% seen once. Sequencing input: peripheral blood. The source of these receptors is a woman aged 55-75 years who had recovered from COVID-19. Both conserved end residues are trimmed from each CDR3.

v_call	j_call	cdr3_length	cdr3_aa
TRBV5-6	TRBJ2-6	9	ASSYINVLT
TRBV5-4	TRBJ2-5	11	ASSLDSGETQY
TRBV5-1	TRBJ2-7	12	ASSSRQGADEQY
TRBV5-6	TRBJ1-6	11	ASSGTGESPLH
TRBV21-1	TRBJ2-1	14	ASSKTGTGRSDEQF
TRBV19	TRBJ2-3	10	ASGFRSDTQY
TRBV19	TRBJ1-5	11	ASSRDTNQPQH
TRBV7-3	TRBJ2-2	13	ASSFQGAQGGELF
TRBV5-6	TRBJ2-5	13	ASSQLAGGRETQY
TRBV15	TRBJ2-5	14	ATSFQTSGGAETQY
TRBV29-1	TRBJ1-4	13	SVEAPTGGSEKLF
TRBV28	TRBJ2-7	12	ASSTPGLVYEQY
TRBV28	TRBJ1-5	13	ASSKRQGGNQPQH
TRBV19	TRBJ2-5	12	ASSKGGDQKTQY
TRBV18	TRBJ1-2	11	ASSPDRTGGYT
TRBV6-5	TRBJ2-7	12	ASSRPGQGYEQY
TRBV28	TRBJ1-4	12	ASSFGRGAEKLF
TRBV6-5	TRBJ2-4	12	ASRGTLAKNIQY
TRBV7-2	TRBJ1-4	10	ASSLVAGKLF
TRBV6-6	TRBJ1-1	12	ASSYEGAIPEAF
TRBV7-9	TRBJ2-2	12	ASSLEARGWELF
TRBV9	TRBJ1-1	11	ASSEGTQTEAF
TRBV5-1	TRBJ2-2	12	ASKQDSAPGELF
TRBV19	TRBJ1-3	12	ASSIHRQGNTIY
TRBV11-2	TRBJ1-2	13	ASSLGQGGADGYT
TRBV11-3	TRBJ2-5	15	ASSPGATSGGKETQY
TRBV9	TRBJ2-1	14	ASSVVGTSGYNEQF